This is a list of T cell receptor beta chains from one sample in a study of T-cell memory formation after mild COVID-19. TCRdb called the 5' RACE reads again in MiXCR, with one record for every CDR3 protein. The data show tens of thousands of distinct CDR3 sequences, around 6.8% seen once. Sequencing used PBMCs or a T cell subset sorted from them (not recorded which). Receptors originate from an adult woman who had mild COVID-19 (a few samples of this study predate the infection). Cell type and time point are not known. Both conserved end residues are part of each CDR3. Fields, in order: clone size, V gene, J gene, D gene, CDR3 DNA, CDR3 protein. A D gene is named only where the DNA matches it firmly. Rows may omit the clone size; those that give it use once, few, many or a size class.

NA	TRBV6-5	TRBJ2-2	TRBD2	TGTGCCAGCAGTTACAGAGGGCGGGGGGGCCTGGGCGGGGAGCTGTTTTTT	CASSYRGRGGLGGELFF
many	TRBV20-1	TRBJ2-7	NA	TGCAGTGCTTCCCTAGAGGGCGGAACCTCCTACGAGCAGTACTTC	CSASLEGGTSYEQYF
many	TRBV4-2	TRBJ2-7	NA	TGTGCCAGCAGCCAAGATGGCTCCTACGAGCAGTACTTC	CASSQDGSYEQYF
many	TRBV7-8	TRBJ1-1	NA	TGTGCCAGCAGTTCCATTAAGCTCGGACGGATGAACACTGAAGCTTTCTTT	CASSSIKLGRMNTEAFF
many	TRBV7-3	TRBJ2-2	NA	TGTGCCAGCAGCTTATTGACTACCAACACCGGGGAGCTGTTTTTT	CASSLLTTNTGELFF
NA	TRBV6-2/TRBV6-3	TRBJ2-1	TRBD2	TGTGCCAGCAGTTACTCGGGGCTAGCGGGAGTGTACAATGAGCAGTTCTTC	CASSYSGLAGVYNEQFF
many	TRBV6-5	TRBJ1-5	TRBD1	TGTGCCAGCAGTTCAGGGGGCCAGCCCCAGCATTTT	CASSSGGQPQHF
many	TRBV12-3/TRBV12-4	TRBJ2-1	TRBD2	TGTGCCAGCAGTCCATATCCAAGGGGACTAGCGGGAGGTGGGTACAATGAGCAGTTCTTC	CASSPYPRGLAGGGYNEQFF
many	TRBV12-3/TRBV12-4	TRBJ2-7	NA	TGTGCCAGCAGTTTTGGCCCTTACGAGCAGTACTTC	CASSFGPYEQYF
many	TRBV5-1	TRBJ2-3	TRBD2	TGCGCCAGCAGCTTGGCGACTAGCGGGGGAACAGATACGCAGTATTTT	CASSLATSGGTDTQYF
many	TRBV6-5	TRBJ1-4	NA	TGTGCCAGCAGTTACTCGTGGGTTGGCCCAAATGAAAAACTGTTTTTT	CASSYSWVGPNEKLFF
large	TRBV5-1	TRBJ2-6	NA	TGCGCCAGCAGTTTCCCGACCCAGCTATCTGGGGCCAACGTCCTGACTTTC	CASSFPTQLSGANVLTF
many	TRBV4-1	TRBJ1-2	NA	TGCGCCAGCAGCCAAGATGGAAATGGGCTCTATGGCTACACCTTC	CASSQDGNGLYGYTF
many	TRBV3-1	TRBJ1-4	NA	TGTGCCAGCAGCCAAGAGACAGGACTGAATGAAAAACTGTTTTTT	CASSQETGLNEKLFF
many	TRBV20-1	TRBJ2-3	TRBD2	TGCAGTGCTAACCCAACCTGGACTAGCGGGAGCACAGATACGCAGTATTTT	CSANPTWTSGSTDTQYF
many	TRBV28	TRBJ1-2	NA	TGTGCCAGCACCTTGGGGACGGATTACTATGGCTACACCTTC	CASTLGTDYYGYTF
many	TRBV6-1	TRBJ2-1	TRBD2	TGTGCCAGCAGTGGAGGACTAGCGGGGAACAATGAGCAGTTCTTC	CASSGGLAGNNEQFF
many	TRBV18	TRBJ2-2	TRBD2	TGTGCCAGCTCACGGCGGAGCGGGAGAGATACCGGGGAGCTGTTTTTT	CASSRRSGRDTGELFF
many	TRBV4-3	TRBJ2-2	NA	TGCGCCAGCTCCACCATCGCGTCCGCGAACACCGGGGAGCTGTTTTTT	CASSTIASANTGELFF
many	TRBV7-2	TRBJ2-7	NA	TGTGCCAGCAGCTCTGACAGACCCTCCTACGAGCAGTACTTC	CASSSDRPSYEQYF
medium-sized	TRBV4-3	TRBJ1-2	TRBD1	TGCGCCAGCAGCCAGGACAGGGCAGGCTATGGCTACACCTTC	CASSQDRAGYGYTF
many	TRBV10-3	TRBJ1-2	NA	TGTGCCATCAGTGACGCCGGACTCGCGAACCACTATGGCTACACCTTC	CAISDAGLANHYGYTF
many	TRBV2	TRBJ2-1	TRBD2	TGTGCCAACGGGAGGCTAACCTACAATGAGCAGTTCTTC	CANGRLTYNEQFF
many	TRBV29-1	TRBJ2-3	NA	TGCAGCGTTGGAGGCCAAAGCACAGATACGCAGTATTTT	CSVGGQSTDTQYF
medium-sized	TRBV12-3/TRBV12-4	TRBJ2-2	NA	TGTGCCAGCAGTTTAAACGGGGTAAACACCGGGGAGCTGTTTTTT	CASSLNGVNTGELFF
many	TRBV20-1	TRBJ2-3	NA	TGCAGTGCTAGAGATAATACGCAGTATTTT	CSARDNTQYF
NA	TRBV5-1	TRBJ2-3	TRBD2	TGCGCCAGCAGCTACTTAGCGGGGGGCACAGATACGCAGTATTTT	CASSYLAGGTDTQYF
many	TRBV20-1	TRBJ2-3	TRBD2	TGCAGTGCTAGAGATCTAGCTAGCGGGAAGGTTGGAGATACGCAGTATTTT	CSARDLASGKVGDTQYF
many	TRBV18	TRBJ1-5	NA	TGTGCCAGCTCCCGTGGGGAGGGACAGCCCCAGCATTTT	CASSRGEGQPQHF
many	TRBV5-1	TRBJ1-1	NA	TGCGCCAGCAGCTCGGCGCAGGGGAACACTGAAGCTTTCTTT	CASSSAQGNTEAFF
many	TRBV29-1	TRBJ2-3	NA	TGCAGCGTTGGGTATGGGGGGAGTACAGATACGCAGTATTTT	CSVGYGGSTDTQYF
many	TRBV27	TRBJ1-2	NA	TGTGCCAGCAGTTCCCCGGGGCCGCCCTATGGCTACACCTTC	CASSSPGPPYGYTF
NA	TRBV5-4	TRBJ2-3	TRBD2	TGTGCCAGCAGTTTGACTAGCGGGGCCACAGATACGCAGTATTTT	CASSLTSGATDTQYF
many	TRBV18	TRBJ2-1	TRBD1	TGTGCCAGCTTACGGACAGGGGCAGACTCTGAGCAGTTCTTC	CASLRTGADSEQFF
many	TRBV11-2	TRBJ2-7	TRBD2	TGTGCCAGCAGCTTAATCCTAGCGGGAGGCCGGGAGCAGTACTTC	CASSLILAGGREQYF
many	TRBV19	TRBJ2-5	TRBD1	TGTGCCAGTAGTATCCCATTGACAGGGAAGCAAGAGACCCAGTACTTC	CASSIPLTGKQETQYF
many	TRBV5-4	TRBJ2-3	NA	TGTGCCAGCAGCTCCCCCACCTTTCCAGCGGGCGCAGATACGCAGTATTTT	CASSSPTFPAGADTQYF
NA	TRBV20-1	TRBJ2-2	TRBD2	TGCAGTGCTAAACCTGGACTAGCGGGAGACACCGGGGAGCTGTTTTTT	CSAKPGLAGDTGELFF
many	TRBV7-8	TRBJ2-4	NA	TGTGCCAGCAGTTATCCAGACTCCCTAGCCAAAAACATTCAGTACTTC	CASSYPDSLAKNIQYF
many	TRBV5-1	TRBJ1-1	TRBD1	TGCGCCAGCAGCTCTTGGACAGGGGGCATCACTGAAGCTTTCTTT	CASSSWTGGITEAFF
many	TRBV28	TRBJ2-3	NA	TGTGCCAGCAGAACGGACAGGGAGGGAGATACGCAGTATTTT	CASRTDREGDTQYF
many	TRBV6-2/TRBV6-3	TRBJ2-7	NA	TGTGCCAGCAGTTACAGGGTCCCCCGTAGGGAGCAGTACTTC	CASSYRVPRREQYF
many	TRBV24-1	TRBJ2-1	TRBD2	TGTGCCACCAGTGATCCCCCTAGCGGGGCAGGGAATGAGCAGTTCTTC	CATSDPPSGAGNEQFF
many	TRBV11-3	TRBJ2-1	TRBD2	TGTGCCAGCAGCGCACCGACTAGCCGAACTTACAATGAGCAGTTCTTC	CASSAPTSRTYNEQFF
many	TRBV7-9	TRBJ2-6	NA	TGTGCCAGCAGCTTAGGGACAGCCAACGTCCTGACTTTC	CASSLGTANVLTF
many	TRBV27	TRBJ2-1	TRBD2	TGTGCCAGCAGTTTAACTAGCGGGGGGGTTAGTGAGCAGTTCTTC	CASSLTSGGVSEQFF
many	TRBV5-1	TRBJ1-5	TRBD1	TGCGCCAGCAGCTTGGAGACAGGGCTTGATCAGCCCCAGCATTTT	CASSLETGLDQPQHF
many	TRBV24-1	TRBJ2-3	TRBD2	TGTGCCACCAGTGATCAACTAGCGGGAGGGTACACAGATACGCAGTATTTT	CATSDQLAGGYTDTQYF
many	TRBV15	TRBJ2-1	NA	TGTGCCACCAGCAGAGATCTTCAGGAGCGGGAGCAGTTCTTC	CATSRDLQEREQFF
many	TRBV6-5	TRBJ1-4	TRBD1	TGTGCCAGCAGCTTAGAACAGGGGGCGCGTAAACTGTTTTTT	CASSLEQGARKLFF
medium-sized	TRBV29-1	TRBJ1-5	NA	TGCAGCGCCGGAAGGGGGGGGAATCAGCCCCAGCATTTT	CSAGRGGNQPQHF
many	TRBV14	TRBJ1-2	NA	TGTGCCAGCAGCCAAATCGCCGGGGAACTAGGCTATGGCTACACCTTC	CASSQIAGELGYGYTF
many	TRBV29-1	TRBJ2-2	TRBD1	TGCAGCGTTACCGGACAGGGTAGTAACACCGGGGAGCTGTTTTTT	CSVTGQGSNTGELFF
few	TRBV6-2/TRBV6-3	TRBJ2-3	NA	TGTGCCAGCAGTAGACGTCTGAGGGCAGGAACGGGGACAGATACGCAGTATTTT	CASSRRLRAGTGTDTQYF
many	TRBV7-9	TRBJ1-1	NA	TGTGCCAGCAGCTTAGCGATGGAGGCAGTAGAAGCTTTCTTT	CASSLAMEAVEAFF
many	TRBV4-1	TRBJ1-2	NA	TGCGCCAGCAGCCAAGGAGGGAGACAGGATTATGGCTACACCTTC	CASSQGGRQDYGYTF
few	TRBV12-3/TRBV12-4	TRBJ1-2	NA	TGTGCCAGCAGTCAGGGTGTTGGCTACACCTTC	CASSQGVGYTF
many	TRBV5-1	TRBJ1-2	TRBD1	TGCGCCAGCAGCCTGGACGGACAGGCCTTCTATGGCTACACCTTC	CASSLDGQAFYGYTF
many	TRBV6-2/TRBV6-3	TRBJ2-1	TRBD1	TGTGCCAGCAGCCAGAGACAGGGGAACGTCAATGAGCAGTTCTTC	CASSQRQGNVNEQFF